These 28 T cell receptor beta chains share one sample of origin, sequenced in a study of blood T cell repertoires in COVID-19. This table comes from immunoSEQ multiplex PCR, and its TCRdb copy is limited to in-frame clones, with some not included. The sample has roughly 180,000 clones, around four fifths seen once; the top ten hold about 4%. The specimen was PBMCs or T cells enriched from blood (not recorded which). These receptors came from a woman in her 50s in a cohort exposed to, infected with or recovered from COVID-19 (not recorded which).

The gene calls are TRBV7-8 and TRBJ1-2; D is perhaps TRBD1 (6 bases). With 5 bases removed from V and 2 bases from J, the gap between germline ends came to 12 bases. Germline values: CDR1 SGHVS, CDR2 FQNEAQ. The CDR3 is 14 amino acids. The DNA of the CDR3 is TGTGCCAGCAGCCAAGGACAGTTAAACTATGGCTACACCTTC. It specifies CASSQGQLNYGYTF.

The gene calls are TRBV6-5 and TRBJ2-7; TRBD1 is a possible D gene (5 bases). V lost 7 bases, J lost 2 bases, and 15 bases lay in between. The CDR3 is made up of 14 amino acids. Germline V gives CDR1 MNHEY, CDR2 SVGAGI. The CDR3 DNA is TGTGCCAGCACCAAGACAGTCCCACCCTACGAGCAGTACTTC. Translated, it gives CASTKTVPPYEQYF.

This clone has more than one count but fewer than ten. V usage is TRBV28 and J usage is TRBJ1-4; no reliable D call. The CDR3 spans 15 residues. The germline gives CDR1 MDHEN, CDR2 SYDVKM. V was shortened by 2 bases and J by 5 bases, with 12 bases between the two germline ends. CDR3 protein: CASSLPSRGNEKLFF. The CDR3, as DNA: TGTGCCAGCAGTTTACCCTCAAGAGGAAATGAAAAACTGTTTTTT.

The V call is TRBV7-3, the J call TRBJ2-5, with D possibly being TRBD1 (5 bases). The CDR3 length is 13 residues. Germline V gene lookup returns CDR1 SGHTA and CDR2 FQGTGA. Trimming stripped 5 bases from V and 1 base from J, with 8 bases between. CDR3 residues: CASSQGSQETQYF. Here the CDR3 DNA reads TGTGCCAGCAGCCAGGGTAGCCAAGAGACCCAGTACTTC.

The V call is TRBV7-9, the J call TRBJ2-5, with 12 bases identical to TRBD1. Per the germline V gene, CDR1 is SEHNR and CDR2 is FQNEAQ (reference sequence). This CDR3 is built from 14 residues. V was clipped by 8 bases and J by 4 bases; unmatched bases: 5. CDR3 bases: TGTGCCAGCGGGGACAGGGGGCATAGAGAGACCCAGTACTTC. Protein sequence: CASGDRGHRETQYF.

The V call is TRBV5-1, the J call TRBJ2-1; D not certain. This CDR3 has 12 amino acids. V was clipped by 2 bases and J by 5 bases, with 5 bases between them. The germline V gene encodes CDR1 SGHRS and CDR2 YFSETQ. CDR3 in DNA: TGCGCCAGCAGCTTTGGCAACAATGAGCAGTTCTTC. Encoded protein: CASSFGNNEQFF.

This clone has only a few counts. This sequence joins TRBV27 and TRBJ2-1; D perhaps matches TRBD2 (7 bases). The CDR3 is 17 amino acids. Trimming removed 5 bases from V and 8 bases from J, with 25 bases in between. The germline V gene encodes CDR1 MNHEY and CDR2 SMNVEV (reference sequence). The CDR3 DNA follows: TGTGCCAGCAGTAGTCTAAAGAGCGGGACATTCCGCGATGAGCAGTTCTTC. This translates into CASSSLKSGTFRDEQFF.

J is TRBJ2-7 and V is TRBV5-1; the D gene is possibly TRBD2 (6 bases). There are 15 residues in the CDR3. The V end was cut by 0 bases, the J end by 4 bases, with 14 bases between. Germline CDR1 is SGHRS and CDR2 is YFSETQ. CDR3 coding DNA: TGCGCCAGCAGCTTGGGTACGGGAGAAGCTTACGAGCAGTACTTC. This codes for CASSLGTGEAYEQYF.

The CDR3 is CASSLAGSGASTDTQYF. Here the CDR3 DNA reads TGTGCCAGCAGCTTAGCAGGAAGCGGGGCCAGCACAGATACGCAGTATTTT. V gene TRBV7-9 combines with J gene TRBJ2-3; 7 bases fit TRBD2. The CDR3 is 17 amino acids. CDR1 SEHNR and CDR2 FQNEAQ come from the germline V gene (reference sequence). V gave up 0 bases and J gave up 0 bases; unmatched junction bases: 6.

The chain is built from TRBV2 and TRBJ2-3, with D perhaps matching TRBD2 (6 bases). Trimming cost V 1 base and J 6 bases, with 11 bases left between them. Germline CDR1 SNHLY, CDR2 FYNNEI. The CDR3 runs 14 residues. CDR3 protein: CASSEGLASDTQYF. CDR3 nucleotides: TGTGCCAGCAGTGAAGGGCTAGCGAGTGATACGCAGTATTTT.

The J gene is TRBJ1-4, the V gene TRBV30; no definite D call. Trimming left V 7 bases short and J 4 bases short, with 16 bases between. This CDR3 is 14 amino acids long. Germline V gene data show CDR1 as GTSNPN and CDR2 as SVGIG (reference sequence). The CDR3 loop reads CASYDGRLNEKLFF. Written as DNA, the CDR3 is TGTGCCTCGTACGACGGTAGACTTAATGAAAAACTGTTTTTT.

This clone came up a few times. V and J are TRBV30 and TRBJ2-7, with D possibly matching TRBD1 (7 bases). V was cut by 2 bases and J by 2 bases, with 28 bases left in between. Germline CDR1 is GTSNPN and CDR2 is SVGIG (reference sequence). The CDR3 totals 19 residues. CDR3 DNA sequence: TGTGCCTGGAGTCCCCGCCCGACAGGGCGGGAATCTCGGACCTACGAGCAGTACTTC. It encodes CAWSPRPTGRESRTYEQYF.

This chain connects TRBV7-8 to TRBJ1-2; 9 bases are a match to TRBD1. Looked up from germline, CDR1 is SGHVS and CDR2 is FQNEAQ. The CDR3 has 15 residues. V dropped 5 bases and J dropped 4; count of bases not matched to a gene: 8. The CDR3 region is CASSESTGGGYGYTF. The CDR3 coding sequence is TGTGCCAGCAGCGAATCCACAGGGGGCGGCTATGGCTACACCTTC.

This clone showed up just once. This chain uses TRBV3-1 (or the pseudogene TRBV3-2) with TRBJ2-2; 10 bases align to TRBD1. Germline values: CDR1 LGHDT, CDR2 YNNKEL (reference sequence). The CDR3 sequence is 21 residues long. Trimming removed 4 bases from V and 7 bases from J; junction bases left unmatched: 24. CDR3 in DNA: TGTGCCAGCAGCCCGTGGGGATATCGGACAGGGGGACTGGGTGGTGTCGGGGAGCTGTTTTTT. Its translation is CASSPWGYRTGGLGGVGELFF.

This clone was recorded a few times. The CDR3: CASSQGDSHNEKLFF. DNA for the CDR3: TGTGCCAGCAGCCAAGGGGACAGTCATAATGAAAAACTGTTTTTT. The chain combines TRBV4-2 with TRBJ1-4; 7 nucleotides agree with TRBD1. V lost 1 base to trimming and J lost 4 bases; unmatched junction nucleotides: 3. Germline V lookup: CDR1 LGHNA, CDR2 YNFKEQ. This CDR3 region has 15 residues.

The V call is TRBV30, the J call TRBJ1-6; TRBD1 agrees at 7 bases. After removal of 6 bases from V and 8 bases from J, the junction contained 19 bases not matched to a gene. The CDR3 length is 17 residues. Per the germline V gene, CDR1 is GTSNPN and CDR2 is SVGIG (reference sequence). Written as DNA, the CDR3 is TGTGCCTGTACGCTCGGGACAGCCGGCCGAGGGGATTCACCCCTCCACTTT. It is translated as CACTLGTAGRGDSPLHF.

The V and J genes are TRBV30 and TRBJ1-4; 9 nucleotides match TRBD1. J lost 8 bases, V lost 4 bases, and 5 bases had no gene match. Germline V lookup: CDR1 GTSNPN, CDR2 SVGIG (reference sequence). There are 13 residues in the CDR3. DNA for the CDR3: TGTGCCTGGAAAAGGACAGGGGTCGAAAAACTGTTTTTT. Translation gives CAWKRTGVEKLFF.

V gene TRBV15 combines with J gene TRBJ2-3; TRBD2 matches at 8 bases. The germline V gene encodes CDR1 LNHNV and CDR2 YYDKDF (reference sequence). The trim removed 8 bases at V and 9 bases at J, leaving 7 bases unmatched. This CDR3 has 12 residues. The CDR3 reads CATGASGLTQYF. CDR3 coding DNA: TGTGCCACCGGAGCTAGCGGGTTAACGCAGTATTTT.

This sequence joins TRBV7-2 and TRBJ1-2; D remains unclear. This CDR3 is built from 15 residues. Germline CDR1 SGHTA, CDR2 FQGNSA. V dropped 2 bases and J dropped 2 bases, with 12 bases sitting between them. CDR3 sequence reads: CASSLPAGRNYGYTF. In DNA, the CDR3 is TGTGCCAGCAGCTTACCCGCGGGCAGGAACTATGGCTACACCTTC.

This chain connects TRBV9 to TRBJ2-1; 10 bases are shared with TRBD2. V gave up 0 bases and J gave up 5 bases; unmatched junction bases: 5. The CDR3 loop spans 16 amino acids. Germline-derived CDR1 and CDR2 are SGDLS and YYNGEE. Here the CDR3 DNA reads TGTGCCAGCAGCGTAGGTTTAGCGGGGGGACACAATGAGCAGTTCTTC. Residues: CASSVGLAGGHNEQFF.

The chain has TRBV29-1 and TRBJ2-4; D unclear. V was pared by 4 bases and J by 1 base, with 8 bases between. The CDR3 spans 13 residues. Germline V lookup: CDR1 SQVTM, CDR2 ANQGSEA. CDR3 sequence (DNA): TGCAGCGTTGTGTCTGTTGCCAAAAACATTCAGTACTTC. It is translated as CSVVSVAKNIQYF. Looking up the rest from reference TRBV29-1 and TRBJ2-4 gives the full variable domain: SAVISQKPSRDICQRGTSLTIQCQVDSQVTMMFWYRQQPGQSLTLIATANQGSEATYESGFVIDKFPISRPNLTFSTLTVSNMSPEDSSIYLCSVVSVAKNIQYFGAGTRLSVL.

This chain connects TRBV28 to TRBJ1-5, with D possibly being TRBD1 (6 bases). Trimming pared 6 bases from V and 4 bases from J, leaving 10 bases between. The CDR3 runs 13 residues. In germline, CDR1 is MDHEN, CDR2 SYDVKM. CDR3 in DNA: TGTGCCAGCAGGATAGGGGGAAATCAGCCCCAGCATTTT. This codes for CASRIGGNQPQHF.

This clone was observed once. The gene calls are TRBV5-5 and TRBJ1-4; the D is unclear. Deletions cut 4 bases from V and 3 bases from J, with 13 bases between. From germline, CDR1 is SGHKS and CDR2 YYEKEE (reference sequence). The CDR3 sequence is 15 residues long. CDR3 in DNA: TGTGCCAGCAGCGCCGGGGTTAAGGCTAATGAAAAACTGTTTTTT. Translated, it gives CASSAGVKANEKLFF.

A few counts support this clone. The chain combines TRBV10-1 with TRBJ2-1; 11 nucleotides match TRBD2. J lost 1 base, V lost 7 bases, and 3 bases had no gene match. The CDR3 has 15 residues. Looked up from germline, CDR1 is WNHNN and CDR2 is SYGVQD (reference sequence). The CDR3 DNA follows: TGCGCCAGCACCAGACTAGCGGGATCCTACAATGAGCAGTTCTTC. The encoded protein is CASTRLAGSYNEQFF.

The chain uses TRBV7-8 and TRBJ2-7; 10 nucleotides match TRBD2. The CDR3 length is 16 residues. The germline CDR1 and CDR2 sequences are SGHVS and FQNEAQ. After removal of 0 bases from V and 5 bases from J, the junction contained 7 bases not matched to a gene. The chain's CDR3 is CASSLALPSGRHEQYF. For the CDR3, the DNA is TGTGCCAGCAGCTTAGCGCTACCTAGCGGGAGACACGAGCAGTACTTC. Combining the CDR3 with reference TRBV7-8 and TRBJ2-7 gives the whole variable domain GAGVSQSPRYKVAKRGQDVALRCDPISGHVSLFWYQQALGQGPEFLTYFQNEAQLDKSGLPSDRFFAERPEGSVSTLKIQRTQQEDSAVYLCASSLALPSGRHEQYFGPGTRLTVT.

This chain uses TRBV5-6 with TRBJ2-7; the D is unclear. Germline values: CDR1 SGHDT, CDR2 YYEEEE. The CDR3 runs 11 residues. Trimming pared 3 bases from V and 3 bases from J, leaving 4 bases between. CDR3 sequence: CASSSLYEQYF. The CDR3 nucleotides read TGTGCCAGCAGCTCCCTCTACGAGCAGTACTTC.

The J gene is TRBJ2-2, the V gene TRBV7-9; TRBD1 agrees at 8 bases. V gave up 5 bases and J gave up 2 bases; unmatched junction bases: 4. The germline gives CDR1 SEHNR, CDR2 FQNEAQ (reference sequence). This CDR3 contains 15 residues. The CDR3 sequence: CASSIDRGNTGELFF. The CDR3 DNA follows: TGTGCCAGCAGCATCGACAGGGGAAACACCGGGGAGCTGTTTTTT.

The gene calls are TRBV5-1 and TRBJ1-4; D unresolved. The CDR3 consists of 14 residues. V was clipped by 7 bases and J by 6 bases, with 16 bases between them. Germline V lookup: CDR1 SGHRS, CDR2 YFSETQ. The CDR3 nucleotides read TGCGCCAGCGCCGAGGCGGGCGTAGATGAAAAACTGTTTTTT. It translates to CASAEAGVDEKLFF.